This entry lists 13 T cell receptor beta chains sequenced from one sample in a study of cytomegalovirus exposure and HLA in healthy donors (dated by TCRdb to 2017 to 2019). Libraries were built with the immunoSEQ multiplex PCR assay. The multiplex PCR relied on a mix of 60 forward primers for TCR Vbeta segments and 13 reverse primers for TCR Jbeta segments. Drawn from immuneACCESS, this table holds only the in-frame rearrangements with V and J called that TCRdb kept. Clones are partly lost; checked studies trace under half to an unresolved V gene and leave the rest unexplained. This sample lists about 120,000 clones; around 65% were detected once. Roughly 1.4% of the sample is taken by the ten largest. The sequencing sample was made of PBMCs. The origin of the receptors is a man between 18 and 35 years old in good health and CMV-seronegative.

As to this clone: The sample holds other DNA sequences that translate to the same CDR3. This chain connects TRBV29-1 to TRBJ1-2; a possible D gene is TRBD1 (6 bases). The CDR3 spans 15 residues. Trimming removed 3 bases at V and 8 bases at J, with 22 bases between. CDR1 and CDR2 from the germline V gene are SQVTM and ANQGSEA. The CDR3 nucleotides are TGCAGCGTTGATCACAGGGACCAAATGAGGGACGGCTACACCTTC. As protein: CSVDHRDQMRDGYTF.

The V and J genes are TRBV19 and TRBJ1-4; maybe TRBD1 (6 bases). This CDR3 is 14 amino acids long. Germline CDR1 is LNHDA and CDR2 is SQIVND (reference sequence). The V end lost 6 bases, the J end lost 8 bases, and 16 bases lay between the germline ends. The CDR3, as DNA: TGTGCCAGTAGCTTCAACAGGGTACGAGAAAAACTGTTTTTT. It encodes CASSFNRVREKLFF. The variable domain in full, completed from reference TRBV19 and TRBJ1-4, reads DGGITQSPKYLFRKEGQNVTLSCEQNLNHDAMYWYRQDPGQGLRLIYYSQIVNDFQKGDIAEGYSVSREKKESFPLTVTSAQKNPTAFYLCASSFNRVREKLFFGSGTQLSVL.

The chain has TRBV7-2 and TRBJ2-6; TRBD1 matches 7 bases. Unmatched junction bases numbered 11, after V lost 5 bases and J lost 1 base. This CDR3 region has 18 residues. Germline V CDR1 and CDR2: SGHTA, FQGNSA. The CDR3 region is CASSVTGTVMSGANVLTF. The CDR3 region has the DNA TGTGCCAGCAGCGTAACCGGGACAGTTATGTCTGGGGCCAACGTCCTGACTTTC.

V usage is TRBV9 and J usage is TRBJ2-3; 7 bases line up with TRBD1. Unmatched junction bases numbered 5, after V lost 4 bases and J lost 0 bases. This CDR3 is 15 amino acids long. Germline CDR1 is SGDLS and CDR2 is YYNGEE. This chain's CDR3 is CASSTRDSSTDTQYF. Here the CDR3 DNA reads TGTGCCAGCAGCACCAGGGACAGTAGCACAGATACGCAGTATTTT.

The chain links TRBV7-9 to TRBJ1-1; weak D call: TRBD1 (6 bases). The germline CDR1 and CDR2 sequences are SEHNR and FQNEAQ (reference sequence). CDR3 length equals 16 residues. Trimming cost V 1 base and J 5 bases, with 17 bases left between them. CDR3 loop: CASSLGVLGAETEAFF. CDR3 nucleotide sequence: TGTGCCAGCAGCTTAGGGGTCCTGGGGGCTGAAACTGAAGCTTTCTTT. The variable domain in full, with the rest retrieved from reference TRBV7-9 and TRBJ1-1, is DTGVSQNPRHKITKRGQNVTFRCDPISEHNRLYWYRQTLGQGPEFLTYFQNEAQLEKSRLLSDRFSAERPKGSFSTLEIQRTEQGDSAMYLCASSLGVLGAETEAFFGQGTRLTVV.

DNA for the CDR3: TGTGCCAGCAGTGTCGGAGATACGCAGTATTTT. Protein product: CASSVGDTQYF. V gene TRBV25-1 combines with J gene TRBJ2-3; D is uncertain. Germline V gene data show CDR1 as MGHDK and CDR2 as SYGVNS. The CDR3 sequence is 11 residues long. The germline V and J ends were trimmed by 4 bases and 5 bases, with 4 bases remaining between them.

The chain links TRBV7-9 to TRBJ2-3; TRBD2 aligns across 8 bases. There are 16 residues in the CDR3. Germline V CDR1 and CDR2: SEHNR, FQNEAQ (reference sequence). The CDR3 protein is CSRSIRAGGNADTQYF. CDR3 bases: TGTTCCCGCAGCATCCGGGCGGGGGGCAATGCAGATACGCAGTATTTT.

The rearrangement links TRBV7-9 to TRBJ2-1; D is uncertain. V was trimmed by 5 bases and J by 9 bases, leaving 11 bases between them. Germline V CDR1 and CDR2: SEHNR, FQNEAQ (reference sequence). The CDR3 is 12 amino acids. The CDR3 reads CASSPRSREQFF. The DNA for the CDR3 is TGTGCCAGCAGCCCCCGGTCGCGTGAGCAGTTCTTC.

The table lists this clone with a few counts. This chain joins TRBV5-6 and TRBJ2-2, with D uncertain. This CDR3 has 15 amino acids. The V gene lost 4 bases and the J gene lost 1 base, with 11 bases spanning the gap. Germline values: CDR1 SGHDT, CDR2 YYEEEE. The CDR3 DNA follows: TGTGCCAGCAGCGGATTACAGAGGAACACCGGGGAGCTGTTTTTT. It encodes CASSGLQRNTGELFF.

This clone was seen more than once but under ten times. The CDR3 is CSVQRGLAGYNEQFF. For the CDR3, the DNA is TGCAGCGTTCAGCGTGGACTAGCGGGTTACAATGAGCAGTTCTTC. The V and J genes are TRBV29-1 and TRBJ2-1, with 11 bases fitting TRBD2. This CDR3 spans 15 amino acids. The V gene's germline CDR1 is SQVTM and CDR2 ANQGSEA. Germline trimming cut 5 bases from V and 4 bases from J; bases unmatched to any gene: 7.

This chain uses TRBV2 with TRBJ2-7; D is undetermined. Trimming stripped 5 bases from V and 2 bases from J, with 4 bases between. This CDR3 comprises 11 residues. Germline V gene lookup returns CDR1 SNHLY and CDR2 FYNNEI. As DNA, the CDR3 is TGTGCCAGCAGTCCCACCTACGAGCAGTACTTC. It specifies CASSPTYEQYF.

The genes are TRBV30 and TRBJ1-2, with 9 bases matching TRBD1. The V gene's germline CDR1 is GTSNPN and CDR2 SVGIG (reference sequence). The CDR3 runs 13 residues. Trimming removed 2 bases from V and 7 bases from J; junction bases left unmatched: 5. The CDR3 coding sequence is TGTGCCTGGAGTACGGGACAGGGAGGTGGCTACACCTTC. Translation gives CAWSTGQGGGYTF.

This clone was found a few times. CDR3 DNA sequence: TGTGCCAGCAGTAAGCGACAGGCGGGAGGTGAGCAGTTCTTC. Protein sequence: CASSKRQAGGEQFF. This chain uses TRBV6-5 with TRBJ2-1, with TRBD2 identical over 8 bases. With 5 bases clipped from V and 9 bases from J, the junction kept 9 bases outside the gene matches. The CDR3 is 14 amino acids. Germline V lookup: CDR1 MNHEY, CDR2 SVGAGI.